These T cell receptor beta chains were read from a single sample in a study of radiotherapy plus CTLA-4 blockade in lung cancer. Method: immunoSEQ multiplex PCR; TCRdb's copy keeps in-frame clones and lacks some. Of about 60,000 clones in the sample, 77% are singletons; the top ten hold roughly 4%. The sequencing used peripheral blood, collected from a patient treated with radiotherapy plus ipilimumab. The receptor source for this set is a human donor with non-small cell lung cancer who had a partial response to radiotherapy plus ipilimumab. The CDR3 runs from the conserved cysteine through the conserved F or W. Each record gives: CDR3 protein, CDR3 DNA, V gene, J gene, clone size, D gene. D genes are given only for firm matches. Some rows mark clone size as missing; the rest say once, few, many or name a class of expanded clone.

CDR3aa: CASSPINGNEQYF; CDR3nt: TGTGCCAGCAGCCCTATCAACGGTAACGAGCAGTACTTC; v_gene: TRBV5-5; j_gene: TRBJ2-7; abundance: NA; d_gene: NA
CDR3aa: CASSPGQGGYEQYF; CDR3nt: TGCGCCAGCAGCCCGGGACAGGGAGGCTACGAGCAGTACTTC; v_gene: TRBV5-1; j_gene: TRBJ2-7; abundance: NA; d_gene: TRBD1
CDR3aa: CASSQGRGEQYF; CDR3nt: TGTGCCAGCAGTCAAGGGAGAGGCGAGCAGTACTTC; v_gene: TRBV11-3; j_gene: TRBJ2-7; abundance: NA; d_gene: NA
CDR3aa: CASSPQGQINEKLFF; CDR3nt: TGTGCCAGTAGTCCACAGGGACAGATTAATGAAAAACTGTTTTTT; v_gene: TRBV19; j_gene: TRBJ1-4; abundance: NA; d_gene: TRBD1
CDR3aa: CASSPTGGVTEAFF; CDR3nt: TGTGCCAGCAGCCCTACAGGGGGCGTCACTGAAGCTTTCTTT; v_gene: TRBV9; j_gene: TRBJ1-1; abundance: NA; d_gene: TRBD1
CDR3aa: CASSPLGGGADNEQFF; CDR3nt: TGTGCCAGCAGCCCATTGGGCGGAGGGGCGGACAATGAGCAGTTCTTC; v_gene: TRBV11-2; j_gene: TRBJ2-1; abundance: NA; d_gene: NA
CDR3aa: CASSPWTGPEAFF; CDR3nt: TGTGCCAGCAGCCCCTGGACAGGGCCTGAAGCTTTCTTT; v_gene: TRBV7-2; j_gene: TRBJ1-1; abundance: NA; d_gene: TRBD1
CDR3aa: CASSEGGEGGYTF; CDR3nt: TGTGCCAGCAGTGAAGGAGGGGAGGGTGGCTACACCTTC; v_gene: TRBV2; j_gene: TRBJ1-2; abundance: NA; d_gene: NA
CDR3aa: CAGGVSNEKLFF; CDR3nt: TGTGCGGGGGGAGTATCTAATGAAAAACTGTTTTTT; v_gene: TRBV7-9; j_gene: TRBJ1-4; abundance: few; d_gene: NA
CDR3aa: CASSLSGASGNTIYF; CDR3nt: TGTGCCAGCAGTCTAAGCGGGGCCTCTGGAAACACCATATATTTT; v_gene: TRBV28; j_gene: TRBJ1-3; abundance: NA; d_gene: NA
CDR3aa: CASSPPGTGFYNEQFF; CDR3nt: TGTGCCAGCAGCCCCCCCGGGACAGGGTTCTACAATGAGCAGTTCTTC; v_gene: TRBV7-9; j_gene: TRBJ2-1; abundance: NA; d_gene: TRBD1
CDR3aa: CASSYMTGSYNEQFF; CDR3nt: TGTGCCAGCAGTTATATGACAGGATCCTACAATGAGCAGTTCTTC; v_gene: TRBV6-5; j_gene: TRBJ2-1; abundance: NA; d_gene: NA
CDR3aa: CASSRTGNTDTQYF; CDR3nt: TGTGCCAGCAGCCGGACAGGGAACACAGATACGCAGTATTTT; v_gene: TRBV2; j_gene: TRBJ2-3; abundance: NA; d_gene: TRBD1
CDR3aa: CATSLVGGVGGYTF; CDR3nt: TGTGCCACCAGCTTAGTAGGAGGGGTGGGTGGCTACACCTTC; v_gene: TRBV15; j_gene: TRBJ1-2; abundance: NA; d_gene: NA
CDR3aa: CASSLSGDDQPQHF; CDR3nt: TGTGCCAGTAGTTTGAGCGGGGACGATCAGCCCCAGCATTTT; v_gene: TRBV19; j_gene: TRBJ1-5; abundance: NA; d_gene: NA
CDR3aa: CASSQSSGDGGYTF; CDR3nt: TGTGCCAGCAGCCAGTCATCCGGGGATGGCGGCTACACCTTC; v_gene: TRBV7-9; j_gene: TRBJ1-2; abundance: NA; d_gene: NA
CDR3aa: CASSLSGLAGGYEQYF; CDR3nt: TGTGCCAGCAGCTTGAGTGGACTAGCGGGGGGCTACGAGCAGTACTTC; v_gene: TRBV5-5; j_gene: TRBJ2-7; abundance: NA; d_gene: TRBD2
CDR3aa: CASSRGQLPTDTQYF; CDR3nt: TGTGCCAGCAGCAGGGGACAGCTGCCCACAGATACGCAGTATTTT; v_gene: TRBV5-4; j_gene: TRBJ2-3; abundance: NA; d_gene: TRBD1